This T cell receptor beta chain was found in a study of T cells after yellow fever vaccination. In TCRdb, the 5' RACE reads were re-called with MiXCR into one record per CDR3 protein. Among 500,000 to 700,000 distinct CDR3 sequences listed, less than 20% were seen once. Points from the study as a whole: Post-booster reappearance was seen for most primary-vaccination clones (around 96% CD4, 75% to 90% CD8). By day 5 rather than day 15, the secondary response had peaked, though it was weaker.

The V end lost 4 bases, the J end lost 3 bases, and 12 bases lay between the germline ends. The length of the CDR3 is 14 residues. The germline V gene has CDR1 DFQATT and CDR2 SNEGSKA (reference sequence). Of note for this clonotype: The antigen is unknown.

The TCR was taken from a young man who received the YFV17D yellow fever vaccine. The starting material was PBMCs, obtained 15 days after the yellow fever booster vaccination. This chain connects TRBV20-1 to TRBJ2-2; D unresolved. The CDR3 sequence: CSATSPLYTGELFF. CDR3 DNA sequence: TGCAGTGCTACCAGCCCTCTTTACACCGGGGAGCTGTTTTTT.